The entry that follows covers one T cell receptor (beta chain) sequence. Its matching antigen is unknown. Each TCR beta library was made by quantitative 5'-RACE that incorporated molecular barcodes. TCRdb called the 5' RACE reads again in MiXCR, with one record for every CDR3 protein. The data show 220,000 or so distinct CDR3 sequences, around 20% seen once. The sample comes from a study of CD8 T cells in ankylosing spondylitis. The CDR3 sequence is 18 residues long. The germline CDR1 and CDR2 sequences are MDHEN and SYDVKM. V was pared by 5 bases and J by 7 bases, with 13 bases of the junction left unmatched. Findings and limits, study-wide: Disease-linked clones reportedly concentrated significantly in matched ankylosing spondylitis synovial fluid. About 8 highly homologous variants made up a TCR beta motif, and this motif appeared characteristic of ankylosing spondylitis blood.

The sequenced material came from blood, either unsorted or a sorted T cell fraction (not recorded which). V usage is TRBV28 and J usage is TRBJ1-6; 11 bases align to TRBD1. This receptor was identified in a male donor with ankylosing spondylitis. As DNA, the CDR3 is TGTGCCAGCAGTACCGGACAGGGGGCCGTTCTTATGAATTCACCCCTCCACTTT. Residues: CASSTGQGAVLMNSPLHF.